Following are 14 T cell receptor beta chains from one sample sequenced in a study of cytomegalovirus exposure and HLA in healthy donors. This PCR relied on a set of 60 Vbeta primers and 13 Jbeta primers. Profiled with immunoSEQ multiplex PCR; TCRdb holds only in-frame clones, not every one. This sample carries around 190,000 clones, under 80% of them seen once, and the ten largest clones take approximately 4.8%. Sequenced: PBMCs. The receptor set was obtained from a man between 25 and 39 years old in good health and CMV-seropositive.

This chain joins TRBV7-3 and TRBJ2-1; possibly TRBD1 for D (5 bases). CDR3 size: 13 residues. V was trimmed by 5 bases and J by 5 bases, leaving 10 bases between them. Germline V gene data show CDR1 as SGHTA and CDR2 as FQGTGA. CDR3: CASSHTGDNEQFF. As DNA, the CDR3 is TGTGCCAGCAGCCATACAGGTGACAATGAGCAGTTCTTC. Full variable domain (outside the CDR3, taken from reference TRBV7-3 and TRBJ2-1): GAGVSQTPSNKVTEKGKYVELRCDPISGHTALYWYRQSLGQGPEFLIYFQGTGAADDSGLPNDRFFAVRPEGSVSTLKIQRTERGDSAVYLCASSHTGDNEQFFGPGTRLTVL.

The chain is built from TRBV7-2 and TRBJ1-6, with a tentative D call TRBD1 (6 bases). CDR3 size: 15 residues. V was cut by 7 bases and J by 7 bases, with 17 bases left in between. CDR1 and CDR2 (germline): SGHTA, FQGNSA. The CDR3 here is CASKSGSGANSPLHF. In DNA form, the CDR3 reads TGTGCCAGCAAATCCGGGTCAGGGGCAAATTCACCCCTCCACTTT.

The rearrangement uses TRBV9 and TRBJ2-6, with D possibly TRBD1 on 5 matching bases. The V end was cut by 0 bases, the J end by 0 bases, with 7 bases between. This CDR3 is 16 amino acids long. Germline V gives CDR1 SGDLS, CDR2 YYNGEE. DNA of the CDR3: TGTGCCAGCAGCGTAGCTACAGGCTCTGGGGCCAACGTCCTGACTTTC. Translated, it gives CASSVATGSGANVLTF. The entire variable domain, with the rest obtained from reference TRBV9 and TRBJ2-6, is as follows: DSGVTQTPKHLITATGQRVTLRCSPRSGDLSVYWYQQSLDQGLQFLIQYYNGEERAKGNILERFSAQQFPDLHSELNLSSLELGDSALYFCASSVATGSGANVLTFGAGSRLTVL.

J is TRBJ1-2 and V is TRBV5-5; possibly TRBD1 for D (5 bases). V lost 0 bases, J lost 6 bases, and 21 bases lay in between. Germline CDR1 is SGHKS and CDR2 is YYEKEE (reference sequence). The CDR3 sequence is 17 residues long. The CDR3 DNA reads TGTGCCAGCAGCTTGGGGGGGGTGGGCAGGGAGAGCGATGGCTACACCTTC. Encoded protein: CASSLGGVGRESDGYTF. The full variable domain, rest sourced from reference TRBV5-5 and TRBJ1-2, is DAGVTQSPTHLIKTRGQQVTLRCSPISGHKSVSWYQQVLGQGPQFIFQYYEKEERGRGNFPDRFSARQFPNYSSELNVNALLLGDSALYLCASSLGGVGRESDGYTFGSGTRLTVV.

The J gene is TRBJ2-7, the V gene TRBV2, with D possibly TRBD1 on 5 matching bases. Germline V gene sequence: CDR1 SNHLY, CDR2 FYNNEI. The CDR3 consists of 15 residues. V was cut by 4 bases and J by 0 bases, with 13 bases left in between. The CDR3 here is CASSGQTHSSYEQYF. The CDR3 DNA reads TGTGCCAGCAGTGGACAGACCCATAGCTCCTACGAGCAGTACTTC.

This clone has just a few counts. The chain employs TRBV4-2 and TRBJ2-6, with 9 bases identical to TRBD1. The V gene end was trimmed by 3 bases and the J gene end by 4 bases; junction bases not matched to a gene: 7. Per germline, CDR1 LGHNA and CDR2 YNFKEQ. The CDR3 is made up of 17 amino acids. CDR3 amino acids: CASSQETGGAGANVLTF. The CDR3 DNA reads as TGTGCCAGCAGCCAGGAAACAGGGGGCGCCGGGGCCAACGTCCTGACTTTC.

The chain has TRBV5-1 and TRBJ2-5; TRBD2 agrees at 13 bases. V was pared by 6 bases and J by 2 bases, with 7 bases of the junction left unmatched. This CDR3 comprises 16 residues. Germline CDR1 reads SGHRS; CDR2 reads YFSETQ. The CDR3 here is CASTTGLAGAQETQYF. The DNA for the CDR3 is TGCGCCAGCACGACCGGACTAGCGGGGGCACAAGAGACCCAGTACTTC.

The chain joins TRBV7-9 to TRBJ1-1; D is ambiguous. The CDR3 loop spans 15 amino acids. V was shortened by 4 bases and J by 1 base, with 13 bases between the two germline ends. Germline CDR1 is SEHNR and CDR2 is FQNEAQ (reference sequence). CDR3 DNA: TGTGCCAGCAGCTCGAGCGACGGATCGAACACTGAAGCTTTCTTT. This sequence encodes CASSSSDGSNTEAFF.

This clone has a handful of counts. The V gene is TRBV2, the J gene TRBJ2-1; 7 bases are a match to TRBD2. CDR3 size: 13 residues. The V gene end was trimmed by 8 bases and the J gene end by 5 bases; junction bases not matched to a gene: 6. The V gene's germline CDR1 is SNHLY and CDR2 FYNNEI. The CDR3 DNA reads TGTGCCAGCCGGGGTCTAGCGGACAATGAGCAGTTCTTC. Protein: CASRGLADNEQFF.

This rearrangement joins TRBV7-9 to TRBJ2-3; D is possibly TRBD1 (6 bases). The CDR3 runs to 15 residues. CDR1 and CDR2 (germline): SEHNR, FQNEAQ (reference sequence). V dropped 5 bases and J dropped 2 bases, with 14 bases sitting between them. CDR3 in DNA: TGTGCCAGCAGCCCTCCCCCAGGGGCCACAGATACGCAGTATTTT. It is translated as CASSPPPGATDTQYF. Combining the CDR3 with reference TRBV7-9 and TRBJ2-3 gives the whole variable domain DTGVSQNPRHKITKRGQNVTFRCDPISEHNRLYWYRQTLGQGPEFLTYFQNEAQLEKSRLLSDRFSAERPKGSFSTLEIQRTEQGDSAMYLCASSPPPGATDTQYFGPGTRLTVL.

This clone turned up a few times. The chain couples TRBV4-3 to TRBJ1-1; 10 positions agree with TRBD1. J lost 3 bases, V lost 3 bases, and 4 bases had no gene match. The CDR3 is made up of 15 amino acids. Germline assignment: CDR1 LGHNA and CDR2 YSLEER. The CDR3 nucleotides are TGCGCCAGCAGCCAGGCCGGGACAGGGGACACTGAAGCTTTCTTT. Amino acids: CASSQAGTGDTEAFF.

This clone is deemed medium-sized (0.01 to 0.1%). The chain couples TRBV9 to TRBJ2-3, with TRBD2 identical over 8 bases. Germline V gene sequence: CDR1 SGDLS, CDR2 YYNGEE. V gave up 0 bases and J gave up 3 bases; unmatched junction bases: 6. The length of the CDR3 is 16 residues. CDR3 DNA: TGTGCCAGCAGCGTAGGGTGGACTAGCCTGACAGATACGCAGTATTTT. It specifies CASSVGWTSLTDTQYF.

V gene TRBV29-1 combines with J gene TRBJ1-5; TRBD1 matches 7 bases. The CDR3 loop spans 16 amino acids. Germline loops: CDR1 SQVTM, CDR2 ANQGSEA. Losses at the gene ends were 6 bases for V and 7 bases for J; bases not matched to a gene: 18. The CDR3 DNA reads as TGCAGCGTAGCCGGCCCTGGACAGGACCCAAGGCAGCCCCAGCATTTT. It specifies CSVAGPGQDPRQPQHF.

This clone was observed a handful of times. This rearrangement joins TRBV5-6 to TRBJ2-5; 9 bases agree with TRBD2. CDR1 and CDR2 (germline): SGHDT, YYEEEE. The V and J ends lost 0 bases and 2 bases, in that order; junction bases with no gene match: 2. The CDR3 is made up of 15 amino acids. The CDR3 loop is CASSLGRGGQETQYF. The CDR3 nucleotides are TGTGCCAGCAGCTTGGGGCGGGGGGGACAAGAGACCCAGTACTTC. The full variable domain, with the rest looked up from reference TRBV5-6 and TRBJ2-5, is DAGVTQSPTHLIKTRGQQVTLRCSPKSGHDTVSWYQQALGQGPQFIFQYYEEEERQRGNFPDRFSGHQFPNYSSELNVNALLLGDSALYLCASSLGRGGQETQYFGPGTRLLVL.